The 17 T cell receptor beta chains listed next were all sequenced from one sample in a study of shared clonotypes between healthy human individuals. Only in-frame clones appear in the TCRdb table, and some are missing; sequencing was by immunoSEQ multiplex PCR. The table records some 1.1 million clones, approximately 75% of them present only once. Sequencing used memory CD4+ T cells from PBMCs. Regarding subset: CD45RA-negative fraction. The receptor set was obtained from a man younger than 30 in good health. Some clones in this sample may be carry-over from other donors' samples.

This clone was recorded only once. The chain has TRBV4-1 and TRBJ2-2; 7 bases are shared with TRBD1. The CDR3 is made up of 16 amino acids. Germline V gives CDR1 MGHRA, CDR2 YSYEKL. V lost 1 base, J lost 4 bases, and 6 bases stayed unmatched. CDR3: CASSQVAAGGTGELFF. DNA for the CDR3: TGCGCCAGCAGCCAAGTGGCGGCAGGGGGCACCGGGGAGCTGTTTTTT.

DNA for the CDR3: TGTGCCACCAGCAGACGGGTCTCTGGGGCCAACGTCCTGACTTTC. Residues: CATSRRVSGANVLTF. The V gene is TRBV15, the J gene TRBJ2-6; D is uncertain. The germline gives CDR1 LNHNV, CDR2 YYDKDF (reference sequence). V dropped 2 bases and J dropped 0 bases, with 5 bases sitting between them. This CDR3 region has 15 residues.

As regards this clone: The same CDR3 is also encoded by other DNA sequences in this sample. This chain uses TRBV28 with TRBJ1-3; 9 nucleotides align to TRBD1. This CDR3 is 13 amino acids long. Trimming took 7 bases from V and 2 from J; bases not matched to a gene: 0. Germline V lookup: CDR1 MDHEN, CDR2 SYDVKM. The CDR3 DNA follows: TGTGCCAGCAACAGGGGGCCTGGAAACACCATATATTTT. This codes for CASNRGPGNTIYF.

The rearrangement links TRBV29-1 to TRBJ2-2, with D hard to call. Trimming took 3 bases from V and 1 from J, leaving 12 bases between them. Germline V gene data show CDR1 as SQVTM and CDR2 as ANQGSEA. The CDR3 runs 15 residues. As DNA, the CDR3 is TGCAGCGTTGAGGGTGCTTGGGGGAACACCGGGGAGCTGTTTTTT. Translation: CSVEGAWGNTGELFF.

This clone has more than one count but fewer than ten. V usage is TRBV4-3 and J usage is TRBJ2-1; 7 bases map to TRBD2. This CDR3 contains 17 residues. V lost 0 bases and J lost 12; bases outside the gene matches: 17. Germline V gene sequence: CDR1 LGHNA, CDR2 YSLEER. CDR3 sequence reads: CASSQDRRGLGGSRQFF. CDR3 nucleotide sequence: TGCGCCAGCAGCCAAGATCGGCGGGGGTTGGGCGGGAGTCGGCAGTTCTTC.

The genes are TRBV7-6 and TRBJ2-2; D may correspond to TRBD1 or TRBD2 (6 bases each). This CDR3 region has 17 residues. Trimming took 5 bases from V and 5 from J, leaving 21 bases between them. Per the germline V gene, CDR1 is SGHVS and CDR2 is FNYEAQ. The DNA of the CDR3 is TGTGCCAGCAGCCCACGTCTAGGGGGAGGATCTACCGGGGAGCTGTTTTTT. As protein: CASSPRLGGGSTGELFF. Complete variable domain (other parts from reference TRBV7-6 and TRBJ2-2): GAGVSQSPRYKVTKRGQDVALRCDPISGHVSLYWYRQALGQGPEFLTYFNYEAQQDKSGLPNDRFSAERPEGSISTLTIQRTEQRDSAMYRCASSPRLGGGSTGELFFGEGSRLTVL.

The rearrangement links TRBV5-8 to TRBJ1-3; 8 positions match TRBD1. Germline assignment: CDR1 SGHTS and CDR2 YDEGEE. Trimming cost V 0 bases and J 6 bases; bases outside gene matches: 2. This CDR3 comprises 14 residues. The CDR3: CASSLDRGTNTIYF. The CDR3 DNA is TGTGCCAGCAGCTTGGACAGGGGGACAAACACCATATATTTT.

This clone is a singleton in its sample. The chain has TRBV19 and TRBJ2-1; unclear D gene. Germline V gives CDR1 LNHDA, CDR2 SQIVND (reference sequence). The germline V and J ends were trimmed by 1 base and 4 bases, with 20 bases remaining between them. The CDR3 sequence is 18 residues long. CDR3: CASSIGAPGDGPYNEQFF. CDR3 DNA sequence: TGTGCCAGTAGTATAGGTGCCCCTGGTGACGGGCCGTACAATGAGCAGTTCTTC.

The gene calls are TRBV6-1 and TRBJ1-4; 9 nucleotides align to TRBD1. V shed 5 bases and J 7 bases; nucleotides not matched to a gene: 2. The CDR3 runs to 13 residues. The V gene's germline CDR1 is MNHNS and CDR2 SASEGT. The CDR3 loop reads CASSQDRGEKLFF. CDR3 sequence (DNA): TGTGCCAGCAGTCAGGACAGGGGTGAAAAACTGTTTTTT.

The CDR3 spells CASSRAGGDNEQFF. CDR3 nucleotides: TGTGCCAGCTCACGGGCGGGCGGGGACAATGAGCAGTTCTTC. The rearrangement links TRBV18 to TRBJ2-1; a weak D match, TRBD2 (6 bases). The CDR3 extends over 14 amino acids. V gave up 4 bases and J gave up 5 bases, with 12 bases separating them. Germline V gene data show CDR1 as KGHSH and CDR2 as LQKENI.

This clone was found a few times. This chain joins TRBV5-4 and TRBJ2-5; 7 nucleotides agree with TRBD2. The CDR3 is 14 amino acids. Trimming removed 2 bases from V and 4 bases from J; junction bases left unmatched: 5. In germline, CDR1 is SGHNT, CDR2 YYREEE (reference sequence). This CDR3 reads CASSFSGGGETQYF. CDR3 nucleotides: TGTGCCAGCAGCTTCTCTGGGGGGGGAGAGACCCAGTACTTC.

This clone showed up just once. The chain joins TRBV28 to TRBJ1-5; 8 bases line up with TRBD1. The CDR3 totals 16 residues. With V trimmed by 6 bases and J by 0 bases, 7 bases remained unmatched. Germline V CDR1 and CDR2: MDHEN, SYDVKM. The CDR3 region is CASRPGQVVSNQPQHF. The CDR3 nucleotides read TGTGCCAGCAGACCGGGACAGGTAGTTAGCAATCAGCCCCAGCATTTT.

The rearrangement uses TRBV28 and TRBJ2-6; D not resolved. The germline V gene encodes CDR1 MDHEN and CDR2 SYDVKM. The V end lost 2 bases, the J end lost 4 bases, and 12 bases lay between the germline ends. The CDR3 has 16 amino acids. The CDR3 sequence is CASSLKPMYGANVLTF. The CDR3 bases are TGTGCCAGCAGTTTAAAACCGATGTACGGGGCCAACGTCCTGACTTTC.

The rearrangement links TRBV7-9 to TRBJ1-1; D remains ambiguous. Germline CDR1 is SEHNR and CDR2 is FQNEAQ (reference sequence). V was pared by 2 bases and J by 0 bases, with 10 bases between. There are 15 residues in the CDR3. CDR3 residues: CASSLHADLNTEAFF. The CDR3 DNA sequence: TGTGCCAGCAGCTTACATGCGGACCTGAACACTGAAGCTTTCTTT.

The chain combines TRBV6-1 with TRBJ1-2; no firm D call. Germline lookup yields CDR1 MNHNS and CDR2 SASEGT. CDR3 length: 13 residues. With 7 bases removed from V and 5 bases from J, the gap between germline ends came to 14 bases. CDR3 residues: CASNFGQVYGYTF. The CDR3 DNA follows: TGTGCCAGCAACTTCGGCCAGGTGTATGGCTACACCTTC.

The chain recombines TRBV4-3 with TRBJ1-1; no reliable D call. V shed 1 base and J shed 3 bases, with 9 bases lying between them. The CDR3 extends over 14 amino acids. Germline values: CDR1 LGHNA, CDR2 YSLEER. The CDR3 DNA follows: TGCGCCAGCAGCCAAGTTTTTTGGGACACTGAAGCTTTCTTT. It translates to CASSQVFWDTEAFF.

The rearrangement uses TRBV28 and TRBJ1-1; D remains ambiguous. This CDR3 comprises 15 residues. V gave up 6 bases and J gave up 7 bases, with 21 bases separating them. CDR1 and CDR2 from the germline V gene are MDHEN and SYDVKM. CDR3 DNA sequence: TGTGCCAGCAGGTTCGCCACAAATGCACACCTTGAAGCTTTCTTT. It codes for CASRFATNAHLEAFF.